These T cell receptor beta chains were read from a single sample in a study of OX40 agonist ivuxolimab in advanced cancers. Sequencing used immunoSEQ multiplex PCR; TCRdb keeps in-frame clones, though not all of them. The sample contains 85,000 to 120,000 clones, 75% to 95% of which appear only once. Material: CD4+ or CD8+ T cells sorted from blood, obtained in a trial of the OX40 agonist ivuxolimab. The receptor set was obtained from an adult with an advanced solid tumor such as melanoma, head and neck, liver or kidney cancer. Both conserved end residues are part of each CDR3. Each record gives: V gene, J gene, D gene, clone size, CDR3 protein, CDR3 DNA. The D gene is left open where the match is weak. Expanded clones are given a class, and other clones once, few, many or no size at all.

V: TRBV6-4; J: TRBJ2-1; D: .; size: .; CDR3: CASSDPTRSEQFF; DNA: TGTGCCAGCAGTGACCCGACTAGAAGTGAGCAGTTCTTC
V: TRBV12-2; J: TRBJ2-3; D: .; size: .; CDR3: CASRLVGDTQYF; DNA: TGTGCAAGTCGCTTAGTTGGCGATACGCAGTATTTT
V: TRBV15; J: TRBJ2-5; D: TRBD2; size: once; CDR3: CATSGGSGGVRGETQYF; DNA: TGTGCCACCAGCGGTGGTAGCGGGGGAGTTAGGGGAGAGACCCAGTACTTC
V: TRBV2; J: TRBJ1-5; D: .; size: .; CDR3: CASSGQGNQPQHF; DNA: TGTGCCAGCAGTGGACAGGGCAATCAGCCCCAGCATTTT
V: TRBV19; J: TRBJ2-5; D: TRBD1; size: .; CDR3: CASSRDREETQYF; DNA: TGTGCCAGTAGTCGGGACAGGGAAGAGACCCAGTACTTC
V: TRBV2; J: TRBJ1-5; D: .; size: .; CDR3: CASSDSYRDTSNQPQHF; DNA: TGTGCCAGCAGTGATTCATACCGGGACACTAGCAATCAGCCCCAGCATTTT
V: TRBV7-7; J: TRBJ2-3; D: TRBD2; size: .; CDR3: CASSTGLATPDTQYF; DNA: TGTGCTAGCAGCACCGGACTAGCGACTCCAGATACGCAGTATTTT
V: TRBV6-1; J: TRBJ1-1; D: .; size: .; CDR3: CASNPGNTEAFF; DNA: TGTGCCAGCAATCCGGGGAACACTGAAGCTTTCTTT
V: TRBV30; J: TRBJ1-4; D: .; size: .; CDR3: CAWSRTENEKLFF; DNA: TGTGCCTGGAGTCGGACAGAAAATGAAAAACTGTTTTTT
V: TRBV30; J: TRBJ1-4; D: TRBD1; size: .; CDR3: CAWRQGSEKLFF; DNA: TGTGCCTGGAGACAGGGGAGTGAAAAACTGTTTTTT
V: TRBV6-5; J: TRBJ2-2; D: TRBD2; size: .; CDR3: CARGRGGLHTGELFF; DNA: TGTGCCCGCGGGCGGGGGGGCCTTCACACCGGGGAGCTGTTTTTT
V: TRBV7-9; J: TRBJ2-7; D: .; size: .; CDR3: CASSELGASYEQYF; DNA: TGTGCCAGCAGCGAACTTGGTGCCTCCTACGAGCAGTACTTC
V: TRBV19; J: TRBJ1-1; D: .; size: .; CDR3: CASWPGRLNTEAFF; DNA: TGTGCCAGTTGGCCCGGACGGTTGAACACTGAAGCTTTCTTT
V: TRBV18; J: TRBJ1-3; D: .; size: once; CDR3: CASSNRAGGTNTIYF; DNA: TGTGCCAGCTCGAACAGGGCAGGAGGTACGAACACCATATATTTT
V: TRBV5-1; J: TRBJ1-3; D: .; size: .; CDR3: CASSLGGTQGHTIYF; DNA: TGCGCCAGCAGCTTGGGAGGCACACAGGGTCACACCATATATTTT
V: TRBV5-1; J: TRBJ2-2; D: .; size: .; CDR3: CASSLDAGTGELFF; DNA: TGCGCCAGCAGCTTGGATGCAGGAACCGGGGAGCTGTTTTTT
V: TRBV7-2; J: TRBJ1-2; D: TRBD1; size: .; CDR3: CASSLDGRSAGTDYGYTF; DNA: TGTGCCAGCAGCTTAGACGGCCGGTCGGCCGGGACAGATTATGGCTACACCTTC
V: TRBV19; J: TRBJ1-5; D: TRBD1; size: .; CDR3: CASSTGGLDQPQHF; DNA: TGTGCCAGTAGTACAGGGGGGCTTGATCAGCCCCAGCATTTT
V: TRBV18; J: TRBJ2-3; D: TRBD2; size: .; CDR3: CASSPNQAGGTDTQYF; DNA: TGTGCCAGCTCACCAAATCAAGCGGGGGGCACAGATACGCAGTATTTT
V: TRBV29-1; J: TRBJ1-2; D: TRBD1; size: .; CDR3: CSVESFPQGVSNYGYTF; DNA: TGCAGCGTTGAATCATTTCCGCAGGGGGTCAGTAACTATGGCTACACCTTC
V: TRBV5-6; J: TRBJ1-5; D: .; size: .; CDR3: CASSRGDTYSNQPQHF; DNA: TGTGCCAGCAGCCGCGGCGACACTTATAGCAATCAGCCCCAGCATTTT
V: TRBV28; J: TRBJ2-2; D: TRBD1; size: .; CDR3: CAVLTWQGGGGNGELFF; DNA: TGTGCCGTTCTTACCTGGCAAGGGGGCGGTGGGAACGGGGAGCTGTTTTTT
V: TRBV5-4; J: TRBJ1-6; D: .; size: .; CDR3: CASSFADNSPLHF; DNA: TGTGCCAGCAGCTTTGCCGATAATTCACCCCTCCACTTT
V: TRBV27; J: TRBJ2-1; D: TRBD1; size: .; CDR3: CASSPGTGAYNEQFF; DNA: TGTGCCAGCAGTCCAGGGACAGGAGCCTACAATGAGCAGTTCTTC
V: TRBV9; J: TRBJ2-3; D: .; size: .; CDR3: CASSGPSLEDTQYF; DNA: TGTGCCAGCAGCGGACCCTCACTAGAGGATACGCAGTATTTT
V: TRBV6-1; J: TRBJ2-7; D: TRBD2; size: .; CDR3: CASRYSGGCGEQYF; DNA: TGTGCCAGCAGGTATAGCGGGGGGTGCGGGGAGCAGTACTTC
V: TRBV2; J: TRBJ2-3; D: .; size: .; CDR3: CASSSGPGSTDTQYF; DNA: TGTGCCAGCAGTTCCGGGCCGGGGAGCACAGATACGCAGTATTTT
V: TRBV18; J: TRBJ2-7; D: TRBD1; size: .; CDR3: CASSPGQTSEQYF; DNA: TGTGCCAGCTCACCGGGACAGACCAGCGAGCAGTACTTC
V: TRBV7-6; J: TRBJ1-5; D: .; size: .; CDR3: CASSLQGNQPQHF; DNA: TGTGCCAGCAGCTTACAGGGGAATCAGCCCCAGCATTTT
V: TRBV19; J: TRBJ1-4; D: .; size: .; CDR3: CASKEQLNEKLFF; DNA: TGTGCCAGTAAGGAACAGCTTAATGAAAAACTGTTTTTT
V: TRBV5-1; J: TRBJ1-3; D: TRBD1; size: .; CDR3: CASSLDGTEGNTIYF; DNA: TGCGCCAGCAGCTTGGACGGGACAGAAGGAAACACCATATATTTT
V: TRBV7-9; J: TRBJ2-5; D: .; size: .; CDR3: CASSPNQVPWYF; DNA: TGTGCCAGCAGCCCTAATCAGGTCCCCTGGTACTTC
V: TRBV5-4; J: TRBJ1-4; D: .; size: .; CDR3: CASSPHSNEKLFF; DNA: TGTGCCAGCAGCCCCCACAGTAATGAAAAACTGTTTTTT
V: TRBV6-6; J: TRBJ2-1; D: .; size: .; CDR3: CASSYGGGNEQFF; DNA: TGTGCCAGCAGTTACGGGGGTGGCAATGAGCAGTTCTTC
V: TRBV7-2; J: TRBJ1-1; D: .; size: .; CDR3: CASSLGATLTTEAFF; DNA: TGTGCCAGCAGCTTAGGTGCGACTTTAACCACTGAAGCTTTCTTT
V: TRBV5-1; J: TRBJ1-6; D: TRBD1; size: few; CDR3: CASSWGQGDNSPLHF; DNA: TGCGCCAGCAGCTGGGGACAGGGAGATAATTCACCCCTCCACTTT
V: TRBV7-2; J: TRBJ2-4; D: .; size: .; CDR3: CASSPGPIAKNIQYF; DNA: TGTGCCAGCAGCCCCGGACCCATAGCCAAAAACATTCAGTACTTC
V: TRBV4-3; J: TRBJ2-1; D: .; size: .; CDR3: CASSQDQGGAQFF; DNA: TGCGCCAGCAGCCAAGATCAGGGCGGGGCCCAGTTCTTC
V: TRBV15; J: TRBJ1-5; D: TRBD1; size: .; CDR3: CATSRTLIRQGRNHQPQHF; DNA: TGTGCCACCAGCAGAACCTTAATACGACAGGGTAGGAACCATCAGCCCCAGCATTTT
V: TRBV6-1; J: TRBJ1-5; D: TRBD1; size: .; CDR3: CASSERAGGGFGSNQPQHF; DNA: TGTGCCAGCAGTGAACGGGCAGGGGGCGGTTTTGGGAGCAATCAGCCCCAGCATTTT
V: TRBV2; J: TRBJ1-2; D: .; size: .; CDR3: CASRGDHYGYTF; DNA: TGTGCCAGCAGGGGGGACCACTATGGCTACACCTTC
V: TRBV10-3; J: TRBJ2-7; D: TRBD1; size: .; CDR3: CAAGTGFYEQYF; DNA: TGTGCCGCCGGGACAGGGTTCTACGAGCAGTACTTC
V: TRBV29-1; J: TRBJ1-2; D: TRBD1; size: .; CDR3: CSVERTGEYGYTF; DNA: TGCAGCGTTGAAAGGACAGGGGAATATGGCTACACCTTC
V: TRBV4-3; J: TRBJ1-4; D: .; size: .; CDR3: CASSQGQQGGEKLFF; DNA: TGCGCCAGCAGCCAAGGCCAACAGGGTGGGGAAAAACTGTTTTTT
V: TRBV29-1; J: TRBJ2-7; D: .; size: .; CDR3: CSVESGSHEQYF; DNA: TGCAGCGTTGAGTCGGGTAGTCACGAGCAGTACTTC
V: TRBV4-1; J: TRBJ1-4; D: .; size: .; CDR3: CASSQDPGPTNEKLFF; DNA: TGCGCCAGCAGCCAAGATCCTGGTCCAACTAATGAAAAACTGTTTTTT
V: TRBV5-8; J: TRBJ2-2; D: .; size: .; CDR3: CASSLRVRGSGELFF; DNA: TGTGCCAGCAGCCTGAGAGTCAGGGGCTCCGGGGAGCTGTTTTTT
V: TRBV2; J: TRBJ2-6; D: .; size: .; CDR3: CASDSSGANVLTF; DNA: TGTGCCAGTGATAGCTCTGGGGCCAACGTCCTGACTTTC
V: TRBV7-9; J: TRBJ1-3; D: .; size: .; CDR3: CASSDRGFGNTIYF; DNA: TGTGCCAGCAGTGACCGGGGTTTTGGAAACACCATATATTTT
V: TRBV11-2; J: TRBJ2-2; D: .; size: .; CDR3: CASSSRGRATGELFF; DNA: TGTGCCAGCAGCTCGCGTGGCCGGGCCACCGGGGAGCTGTTTTTT
V: TRBV7-2; J: TRBJ2-7; D: .; size: .; CDR3: CASNQGGSSYEQYF; DNA: TGTGCCAGCAACCAAGGGGGGAGCTCCTACGAGCAGTACTTC
V: TRBV4-1; J: TRBJ1-4; D: .; size: .; CDR3: CASSQERLNEKLFF; DNA: TGCGCCAGCAGCCAAGAAAGGCTGAATGAAAAACTGTTTTTT
V: TRBV15; J: TRBJ1-5; D: .; size: .; CDR3: CATSPPGGNQPQHF; DNA: TGTGCCACCAGCCCCCCGGGGGGAAATCAGCCCCAGCATTTT
V: TRBV4-1; J: TRBJ2-1; D: TRBD2; size: .; CDR3: CASSQVASGDSYNEQFF; DNA: TGCGCCAGCAGCCAAGTGGCTAGCGGGGACTCCTACAATGAGCAGTTCTTC
V: TRBV18; J: TRBJ2-7; D: TRBD1; size: .; CDR3: CASSYTGDEQYF; DNA: TGTGCCAGCTCGTACACAGGGGACGAGCAGTACTTC
V: TRBV28; J: TRBJ1-2; D: .; size: .; CDR3: CASINLAGGNGYTF; DNA: TGTGCCAGCATCAATTTGGCCGGGGGCAATGGCTACACCTTC
V: TRBV28; J: TRBJ2-7; D: .; size: .; CDR3: CASSFSGRYEQYF; DNA: TGTGCCAGCAGTTTTTCTGGGAGGTACGAGCAGTACTTC
V: TRBV6-4; J: TRBJ2-3; D: .; size: .; CDR3: CASSREGRGSTDTQYF; DNA: TGTGCCAGCAGCAGAGAGGGCAGGGGCAGCACAGATACGCAGTATTTT
V: TRBV28; J: TRBJ1-4; D: .; size: .; CDR3: CASSLVSGVGTNEKLFF; DNA: TGTGCCAGCAGTTTAGTGTCTGGGGTGGGAACTAATGAAAAACTGTTTTTT
V: TRBV28; J: TRBJ2-7; D: .; size: .; CDR3: CASSSPSWGHRQYF; DNA: TGTGCCAGCAGTTCCCCCAGTTGGGGCCACCGGCAGTACTTC